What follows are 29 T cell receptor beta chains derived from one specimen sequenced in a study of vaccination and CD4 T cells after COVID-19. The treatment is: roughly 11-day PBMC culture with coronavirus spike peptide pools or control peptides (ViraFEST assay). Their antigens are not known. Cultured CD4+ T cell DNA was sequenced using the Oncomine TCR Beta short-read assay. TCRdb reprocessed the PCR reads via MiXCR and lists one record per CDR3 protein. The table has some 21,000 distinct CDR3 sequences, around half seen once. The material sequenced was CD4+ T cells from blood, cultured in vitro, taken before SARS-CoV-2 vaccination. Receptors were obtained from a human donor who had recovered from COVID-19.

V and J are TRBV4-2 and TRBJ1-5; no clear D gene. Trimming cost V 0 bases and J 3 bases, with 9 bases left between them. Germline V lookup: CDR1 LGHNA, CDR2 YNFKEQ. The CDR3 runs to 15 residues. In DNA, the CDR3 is TGTGCCAGCAGCCAAGATGGGGAAGTCAATCAGCCCCAGCATTTT. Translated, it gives CASSQDGEVNQPQHF.

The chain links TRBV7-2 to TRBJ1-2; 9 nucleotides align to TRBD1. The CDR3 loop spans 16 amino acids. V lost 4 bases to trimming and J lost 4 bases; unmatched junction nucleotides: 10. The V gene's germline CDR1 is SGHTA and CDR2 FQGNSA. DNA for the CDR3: TGTGCCAGCAGCTCCTCCGGGACAGGGAGAATCTATGGCTACACCTTC. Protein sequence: CASSSSGTGRIYGYTF.

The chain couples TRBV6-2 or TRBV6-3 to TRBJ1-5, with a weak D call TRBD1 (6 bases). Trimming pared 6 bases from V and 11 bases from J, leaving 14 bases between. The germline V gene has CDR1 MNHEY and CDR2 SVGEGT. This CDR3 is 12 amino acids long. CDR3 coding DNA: TGTGCCAGCAGGCATACAGGGTTGTCCCAGCATTTT. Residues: CASRHTGLSQHF.

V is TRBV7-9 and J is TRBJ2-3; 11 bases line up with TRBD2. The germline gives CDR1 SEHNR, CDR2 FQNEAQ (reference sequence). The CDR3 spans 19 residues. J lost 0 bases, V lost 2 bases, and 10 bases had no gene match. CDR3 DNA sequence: TGTGCCAGCAGCTTAATTGGGACTAGCGGTACCCAAAGCACAGATACGCAGTATTTT. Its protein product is CASSLIGTSGTQSTDTQYF.

The CDR3 spells CASSLAVGNYEQYF. Written as DNA, the CDR3 is TGTGCCAGCAGCTTGGCGGTAGGCAACTACGAGCAGTACTTC. The chain combines TRBV7-2 with TRBJ2-7; no reliable D call. The CDR3 spans 14 residues. CDR1 and CDR2 from the germline V gene are SGHTA and FQGNSA. V was trimmed by 3 bases and J by 3 bases, leaving 12 bases between them.

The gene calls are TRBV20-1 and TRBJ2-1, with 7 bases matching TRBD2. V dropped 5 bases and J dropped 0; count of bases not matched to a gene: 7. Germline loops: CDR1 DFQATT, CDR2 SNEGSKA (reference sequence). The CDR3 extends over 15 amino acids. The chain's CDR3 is CSAEVAGPSYNEQFF. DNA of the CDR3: TGCAGTGCTGAAGTAGCGGGCCCCTCCTACAATGAGCAGTTCTTC.

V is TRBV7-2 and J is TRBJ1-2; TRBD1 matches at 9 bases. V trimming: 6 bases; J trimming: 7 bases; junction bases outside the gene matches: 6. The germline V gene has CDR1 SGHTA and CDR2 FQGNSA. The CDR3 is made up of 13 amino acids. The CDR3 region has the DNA TGTGCCAGCAGTGGGGGACAGGGTCTTGGCTACACCTTC. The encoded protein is CASSGGQGLGYTF.

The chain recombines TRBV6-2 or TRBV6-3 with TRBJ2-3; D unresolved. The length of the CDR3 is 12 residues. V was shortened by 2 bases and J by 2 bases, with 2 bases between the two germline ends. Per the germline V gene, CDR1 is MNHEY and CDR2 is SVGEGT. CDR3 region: CASSYLTDTQYF. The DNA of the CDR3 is TGTGCCAGCAGTTACCTCACAGATACGCAGTATTTT.

CDR3 in amino acids: CASTQTSKRAGELFF. The CDR3 DNA is TGTGCCAGCACCCAGACTAGTAAACGGGCCGGGGAGCTGTTTTTT. The J gene is TRBJ2-2, the V gene TRBV6-2 or TRBV6-3; D is possibly TRBD2 (6 bases). V was trimmed by 7 bases and J by 6 bases, leaving 18 bases between them. Looked up from germline, CDR1 is MNHEY and CDR2 is SVGEGT. CDR3 length: 15 amino acids.

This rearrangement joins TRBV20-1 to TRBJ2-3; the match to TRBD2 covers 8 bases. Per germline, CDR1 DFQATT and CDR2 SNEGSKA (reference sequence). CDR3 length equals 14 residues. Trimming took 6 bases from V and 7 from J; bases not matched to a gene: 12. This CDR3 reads CSAKVSGVMNTQYF. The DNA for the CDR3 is TGCAGTGCAAAAGTTAGCGGGGTGATGAATACGCAGTATTTT.

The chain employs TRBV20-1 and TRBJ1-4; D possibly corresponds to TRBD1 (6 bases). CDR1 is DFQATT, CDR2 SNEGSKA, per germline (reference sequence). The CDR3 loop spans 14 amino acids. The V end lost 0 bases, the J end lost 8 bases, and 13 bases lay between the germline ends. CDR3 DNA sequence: TGCAGTGCTAGAGATTACAGGGTCTTGGAAAAACTGTTTTTT. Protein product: CSARDYRVLEKLFF.

CDR3 protein: CSAIPGVAGTDTQYF. The DNA for the CDR3 is TGCAGTGCTATCCCCGGGGTAGCGGGCACAGATACGCAGTATTTT. V usage is TRBV20-1 and J usage is TRBJ2-3, with D tentatively TRBD2 (6 bases). CDR1 is DFQATT, CDR2 SNEGSKA, per germline (reference sequence). Trimming stripped 4 bases from V and 1 base from J, with 15 bases between. The CDR3 runs 15 residues.

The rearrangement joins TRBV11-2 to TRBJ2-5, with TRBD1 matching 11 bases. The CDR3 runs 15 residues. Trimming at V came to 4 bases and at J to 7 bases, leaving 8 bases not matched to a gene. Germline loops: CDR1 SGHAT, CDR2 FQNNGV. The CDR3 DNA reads TGTGCCAGCAGCTGGGGACAGGGGGACGTCGGGACCCAGTACTTC. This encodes CASSWGQGDVGTQYF.

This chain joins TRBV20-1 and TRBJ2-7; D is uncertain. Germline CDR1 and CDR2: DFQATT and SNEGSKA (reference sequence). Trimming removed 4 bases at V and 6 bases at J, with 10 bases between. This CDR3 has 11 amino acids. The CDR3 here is CSATDWGEQYF. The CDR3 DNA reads TGCAGTGCTACGGATTGGGGCGAGCAGTACTTC.

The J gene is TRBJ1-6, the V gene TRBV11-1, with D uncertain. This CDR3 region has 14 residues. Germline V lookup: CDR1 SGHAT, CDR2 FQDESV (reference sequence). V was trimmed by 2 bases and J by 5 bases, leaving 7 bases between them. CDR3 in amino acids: CASSLRGNNSPLHF. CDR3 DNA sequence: TGTGCCAGCAGCTTACGGGGTAATAATTCACCCCTCCACTTT.

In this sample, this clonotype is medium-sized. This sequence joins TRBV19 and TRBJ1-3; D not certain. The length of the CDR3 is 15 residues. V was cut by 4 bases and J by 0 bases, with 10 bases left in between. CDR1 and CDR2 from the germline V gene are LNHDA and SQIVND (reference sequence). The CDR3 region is CASSKLAASGNTIYF. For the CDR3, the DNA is TGTGCCAGTAGTAAGCTCGCCGCCTCTGGAAACACCATATATTTT.

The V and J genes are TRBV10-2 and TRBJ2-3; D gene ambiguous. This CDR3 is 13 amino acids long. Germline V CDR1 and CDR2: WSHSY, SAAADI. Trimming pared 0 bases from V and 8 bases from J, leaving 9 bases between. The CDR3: CASSESGYGTQYF. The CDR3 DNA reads TGCGCCAGCAGTGAGTCGGGATACGGTACGCAGTATTTT.

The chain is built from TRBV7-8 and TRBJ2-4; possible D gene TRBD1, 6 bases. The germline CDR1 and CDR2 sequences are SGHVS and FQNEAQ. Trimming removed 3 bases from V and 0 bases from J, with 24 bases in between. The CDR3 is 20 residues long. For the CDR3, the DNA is TGTGCCAGCAGCTTCACACGAGAAGAACAGGGAAAAGTAGCCAAAAACATTCAGTACTTC. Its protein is CASSFTREEQGKVAKNIQYF.

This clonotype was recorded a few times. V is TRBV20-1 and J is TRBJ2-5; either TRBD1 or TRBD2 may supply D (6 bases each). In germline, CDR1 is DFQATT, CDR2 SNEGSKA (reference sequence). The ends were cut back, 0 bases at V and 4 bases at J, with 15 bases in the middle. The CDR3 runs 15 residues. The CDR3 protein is CSARDSRGAGETQYF. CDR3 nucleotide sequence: TGCAGTGCTAGAGATTCGAGGGGGGCTGGAGAGACCCAGTACTTC.

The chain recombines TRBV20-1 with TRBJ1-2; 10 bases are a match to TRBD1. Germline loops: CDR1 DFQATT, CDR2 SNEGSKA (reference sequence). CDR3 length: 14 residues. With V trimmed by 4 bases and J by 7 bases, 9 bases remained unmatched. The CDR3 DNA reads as TGCAGTGCTACAAGGGACAGGGGATTAAGTGGCTACACCTTC. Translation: CSATRDRGLSGYTF.

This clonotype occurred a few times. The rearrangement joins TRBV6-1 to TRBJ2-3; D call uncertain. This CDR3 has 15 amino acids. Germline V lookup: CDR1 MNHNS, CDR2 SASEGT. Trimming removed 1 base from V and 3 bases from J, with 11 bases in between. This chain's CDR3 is CASSEGVGFTDTQYF. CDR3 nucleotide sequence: TGTGCCAGCAGTGAAGGGGTGGGATTTACAGATACGCAGTATTTT.

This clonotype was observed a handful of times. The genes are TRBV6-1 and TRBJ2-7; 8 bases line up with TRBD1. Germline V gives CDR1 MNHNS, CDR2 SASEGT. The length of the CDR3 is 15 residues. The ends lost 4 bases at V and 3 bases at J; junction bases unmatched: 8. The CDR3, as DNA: TGTGCCAGCAGTGCACGGACAGGGTGGGACTACGAGCAGTACTTC. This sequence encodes CASSARTGWDYEQYF.

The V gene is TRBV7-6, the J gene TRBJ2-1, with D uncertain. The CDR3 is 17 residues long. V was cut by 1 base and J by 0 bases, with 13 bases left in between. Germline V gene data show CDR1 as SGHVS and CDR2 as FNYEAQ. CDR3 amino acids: CASSLVGQSSSYNEQFF. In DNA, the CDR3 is TGTGCCAGCAGCTTAGTCGGCCAATCTAGCTCCTACAATGAGCAGTTCTTC. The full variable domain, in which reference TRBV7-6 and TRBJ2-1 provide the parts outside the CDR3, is GAGVSQSPRYKVTKRGQDVALRCDPISGHVSLYWYRQALGQGPEFLTYFNYEAQQDKSGLPNDRFSAERPEGSISTLTIQRTEQRDSAMYRCASSLVGQSSSYNEQFFGPGTRLTVL.

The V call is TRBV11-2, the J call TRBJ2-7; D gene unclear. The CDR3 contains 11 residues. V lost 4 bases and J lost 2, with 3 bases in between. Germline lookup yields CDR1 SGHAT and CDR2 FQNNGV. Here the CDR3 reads CASSSTYEQYF. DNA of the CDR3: TGTGCCAGCAGCTCCACCTACGAGCAGTACTTC.

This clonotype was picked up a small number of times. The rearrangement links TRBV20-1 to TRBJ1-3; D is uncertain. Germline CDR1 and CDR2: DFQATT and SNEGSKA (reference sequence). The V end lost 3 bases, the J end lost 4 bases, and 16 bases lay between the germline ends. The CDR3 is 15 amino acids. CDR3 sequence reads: CSASSRDEAGNTIYF. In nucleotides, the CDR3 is TGCAGTGCTAGTAGTAGGGATGAGGCCGGAAACACCATATATTTT.

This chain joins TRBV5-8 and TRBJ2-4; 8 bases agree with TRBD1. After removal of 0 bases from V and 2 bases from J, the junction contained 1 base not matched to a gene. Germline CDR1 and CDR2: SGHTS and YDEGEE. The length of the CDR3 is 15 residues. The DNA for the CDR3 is TGTGCCAGCAGCTTGGGACAGGGGACCAAAAACATTCAGTACTTC. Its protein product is CASSLGQGTKNIQYF.

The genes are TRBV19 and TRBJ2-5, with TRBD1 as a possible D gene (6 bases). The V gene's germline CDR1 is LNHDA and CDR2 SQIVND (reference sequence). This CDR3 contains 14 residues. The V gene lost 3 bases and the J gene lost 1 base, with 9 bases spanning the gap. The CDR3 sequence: CASSINRAQETQYF. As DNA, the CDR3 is TGTGCCAGTAGTATCAACAGGGCCCAAGAGACCCAGTACTTC.

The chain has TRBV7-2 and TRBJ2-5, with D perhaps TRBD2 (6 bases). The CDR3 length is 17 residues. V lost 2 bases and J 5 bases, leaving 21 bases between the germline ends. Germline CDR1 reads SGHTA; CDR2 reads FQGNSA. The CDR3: CASSLHPAGGGLETQYF. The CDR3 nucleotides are TGTGCCAGCAGCTTACACCCGGCGGGTGGGGGGTTGGAGACCCAGTACTTC.

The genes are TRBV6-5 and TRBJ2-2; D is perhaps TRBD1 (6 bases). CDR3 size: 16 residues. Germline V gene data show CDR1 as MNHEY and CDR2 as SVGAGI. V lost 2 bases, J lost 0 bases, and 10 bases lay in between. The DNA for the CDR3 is TGTGCCAGCAGTTACGAAGGGACATCGAACACCGGGGAGCTGTTTTTT. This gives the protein CASSYEGTSNTGELFF.